The clone carrying this T cell receptor (beta chain) occurred a few times. Antigen specificity is unknown. V was cut by 3 bases and J by 7 bases, with 13 bases left in between. Germline V gene sequence: CDR1 SGHTA, CDR2 FQGNSA. CDR3 size: 14 residues. Specified treatment: oral pan-JAK inhibitor, 5-10 mg twice daily. As the sequencing template, cDNA was produced by extracting RNA and reverse transcribing it. Produced via immunoSEQ multiplex PCR; TCRdb's table is partial and in-frame only. The table lists about 200,000 clones, more than 45% of them singletons, with under 7% in the top ten. The data are from a study of CD8+ T cells in alopecia areata. Study conclusions and caveats: Scalp clonality and expanded CD8+ clones among the top 100 showed significant decreases with tofacitinib. Association of baseline CD8+ expansion with response is uncertain owing to one nonresponder. Sequencing of scalp samples also captures resident alphabeta T cells of normal skin.

The TCR originated in a human donor with alopecia areata. The material sequenced was CD4+ T cells sorted from blood, taken at week 24, from a patient treated with tofacitinib. The V call is TRBV7-2, the J call TRBJ1-5, with D uncertain. CDR3 sequence: CASSFRDSGQPQHF. The CDR3 region has the DNA TGTGCCAGCAGCTTCCGCGATTCGGGACAGCCCCAGCATTTT.